This paragraph covers one T cell receptor (beta chain) sequence. Its antigen remains unidentified. The sample comes from a study of beta chain features in type 1 diabetes. Study context: Age, gender and cell yields were similar between patients and healthy donors. Broader study findings: Moderately but significantly shorter TCRB CDR3s were found in Type 1 diabetes patients in all four CD4+ subsets.

Germline CDR1 and CDR2: LGHNA and YNFKEQ. The CDR3 has 16 amino acids. J was trimmed by 6 bases and V by 0 bases; bases with no gene match: 8. Sorting of CD4+ naive, central memory, regulatory and stem cell-like memory cells was performed via CD45RO/CCR7/CD25/CD127/CD95/CD27. The authors reverse transcribed all of the isolated RNA, so sequencing captured expressed TCRB transcripts. Some 3.6 million reads on average were seen across naive, central memory and regulatory T cell samples. Repertoires were generated with immunoSEQ multiplex PCR, while TCRdb's copy carries only in-frame clones and drops some. In the table there are approximately 730,000 clones, 10% to 15% of which are singletons.

This chain joins TRBV4-2 and TRBJ2-3, with 8 positions matching TRBD2. The sequence derives from a man between 18 and 35 years old with type 1 diabetes. Sequences were obtained from naive CD4+ T cells from blood. DNA for the CDR3: TGTGCCAGCAGCCAAGATCTTCGGGGGGGCCGGGATACGCAGTATTTT. It is translated as CASSQDLRGGRDTQYF.